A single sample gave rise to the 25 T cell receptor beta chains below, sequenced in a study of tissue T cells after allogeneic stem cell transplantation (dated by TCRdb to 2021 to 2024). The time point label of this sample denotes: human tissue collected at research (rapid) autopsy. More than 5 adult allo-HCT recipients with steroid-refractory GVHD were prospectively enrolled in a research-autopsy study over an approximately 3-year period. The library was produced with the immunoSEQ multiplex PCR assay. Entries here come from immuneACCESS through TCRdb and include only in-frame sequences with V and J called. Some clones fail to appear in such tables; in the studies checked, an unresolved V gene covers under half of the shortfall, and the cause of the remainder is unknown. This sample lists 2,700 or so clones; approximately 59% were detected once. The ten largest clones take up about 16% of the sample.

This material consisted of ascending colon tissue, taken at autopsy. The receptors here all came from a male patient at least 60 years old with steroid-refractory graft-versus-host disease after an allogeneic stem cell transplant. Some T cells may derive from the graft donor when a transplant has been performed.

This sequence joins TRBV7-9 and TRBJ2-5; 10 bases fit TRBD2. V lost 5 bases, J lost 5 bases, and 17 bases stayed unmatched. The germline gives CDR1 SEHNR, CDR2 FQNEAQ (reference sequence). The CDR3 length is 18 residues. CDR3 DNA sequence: TGTGCCAGCAGCCCGCTCCGGGGAGCGGGGGGGCCAGGGGAGACCCAGTACTTC. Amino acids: CASSPLRGAGGPGETQYF.

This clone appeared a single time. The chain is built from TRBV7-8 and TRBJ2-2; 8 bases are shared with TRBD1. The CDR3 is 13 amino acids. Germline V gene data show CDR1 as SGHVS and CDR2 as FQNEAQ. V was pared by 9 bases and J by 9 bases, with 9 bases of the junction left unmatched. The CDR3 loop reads CASSGTGARELFF. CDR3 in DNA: TGTGCCAGTTCCGGGACAGGAGCCCGGGAGCTGTTTTTT.

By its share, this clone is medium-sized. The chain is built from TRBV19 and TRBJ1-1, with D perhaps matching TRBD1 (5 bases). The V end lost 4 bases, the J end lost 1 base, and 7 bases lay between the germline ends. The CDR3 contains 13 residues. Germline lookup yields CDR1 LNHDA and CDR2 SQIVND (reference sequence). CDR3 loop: CASSRQTNTEAFF. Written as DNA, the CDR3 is TGTGCCAGTAGTAGACAGACGAACACTGAAGCTTTCTTT.

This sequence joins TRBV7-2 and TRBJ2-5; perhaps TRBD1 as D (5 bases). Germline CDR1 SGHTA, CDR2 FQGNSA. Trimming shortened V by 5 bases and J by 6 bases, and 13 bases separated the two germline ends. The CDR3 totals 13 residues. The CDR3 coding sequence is TGTGCCAGCAGCCCTTCTTGGGGCCAGACCCAGTACTTC. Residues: CASSPSWGQTQYF.

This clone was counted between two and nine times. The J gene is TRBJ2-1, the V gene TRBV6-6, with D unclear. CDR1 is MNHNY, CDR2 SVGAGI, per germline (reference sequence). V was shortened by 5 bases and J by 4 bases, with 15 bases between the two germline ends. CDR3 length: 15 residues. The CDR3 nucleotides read TGTGCCAGCAGTCCGATATTCGCCGAGTACAATGAGCAGTTCTTC. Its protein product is CASSPIFAEYNEQFF.

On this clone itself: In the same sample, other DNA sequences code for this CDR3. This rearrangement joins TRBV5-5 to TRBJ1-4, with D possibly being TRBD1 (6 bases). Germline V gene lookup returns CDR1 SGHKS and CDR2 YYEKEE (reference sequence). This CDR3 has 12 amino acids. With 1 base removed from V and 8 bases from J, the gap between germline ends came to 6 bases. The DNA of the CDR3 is TGTGCCAGCAGCTTGAGGGGGGAAAAACTGTTTTTT. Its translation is CASSLRGEKLFF.

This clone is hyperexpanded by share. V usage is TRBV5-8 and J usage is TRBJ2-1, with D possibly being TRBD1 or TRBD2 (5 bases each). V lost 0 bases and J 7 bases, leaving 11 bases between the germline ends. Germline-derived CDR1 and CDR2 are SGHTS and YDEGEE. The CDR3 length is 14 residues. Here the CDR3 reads CASSLDMGENEQFF. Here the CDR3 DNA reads TGTGCCAGCAGCTTGGATATGGGGGAAAATGAGCAGTTCTTC. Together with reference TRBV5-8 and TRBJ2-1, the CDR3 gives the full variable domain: EAGVTQSPTHLIKTRGQQATLRCSPISGHTSVYWYQQALGLGLQFLLWYDEGEERNRGNFPPRFSGRQFPNYSSELNVNALELEDSALYLCASSLDMGENEQFFGPGTRLTVL.

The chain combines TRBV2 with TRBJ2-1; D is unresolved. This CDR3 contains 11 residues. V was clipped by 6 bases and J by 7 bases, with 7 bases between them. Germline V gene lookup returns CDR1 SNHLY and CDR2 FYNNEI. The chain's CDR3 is CASRYSNEQFF. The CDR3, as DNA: TGTGCCAGCAGATACTCGAATGAGCAGTTCTTC.

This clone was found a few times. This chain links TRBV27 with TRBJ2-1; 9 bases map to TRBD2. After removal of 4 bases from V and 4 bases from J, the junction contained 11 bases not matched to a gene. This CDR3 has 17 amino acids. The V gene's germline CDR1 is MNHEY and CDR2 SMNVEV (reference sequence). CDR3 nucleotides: TGTGCCAGCAGTTCTAGCGGGGCCGGGCCCCCTTACAATGAGCAGTTCTTC. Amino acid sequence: CASSSSGAGPPYNEQFF.

DNA of the CDR3: TGTGCCAGCAGAGGCAGGATGAACACTGAAGCTTTCTTT. It translates to CASRGRMNTEAFF. The chain links TRBV6-5 to TRBJ1-1; D is unresolved. This CDR3 contains 13 residues. V was clipped by 6 bases and J by 0 bases, with 8 bases between them. The germline gives CDR1 MNHEY, CDR2 SVGAGI.

The CDR3 coding sequence is TGTGCCAGCAGCCAGCAGGGACGGGAGCTGTTTTTT. Amino acids: CASSQQGRELFF. The V gene is TRBV3-1 (or the pseudogene TRBV3-2), the J gene TRBJ2-2; D tentatively fits TRBD1 or TRBD2 (5 bases each). The V and J ends lost 3 bases and 9 bases respectively, with 8 bases between them. The CDR3 is 12 amino acids. Germline-derived CDR1 and CDR2 are LGHDT and YNNKEL (reference sequence).

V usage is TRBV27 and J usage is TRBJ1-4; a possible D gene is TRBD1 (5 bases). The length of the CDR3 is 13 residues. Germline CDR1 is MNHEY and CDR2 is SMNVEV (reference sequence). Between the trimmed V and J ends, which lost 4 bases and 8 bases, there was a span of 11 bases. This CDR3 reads CASSSGQVEKLFF. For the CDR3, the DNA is TGTGCCAGCAGTTCCGGACAAGTAGAAAAACTGTTTTTT. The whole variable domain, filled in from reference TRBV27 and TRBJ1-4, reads EAQVTQNPRYLITVTGKKLTVTCSQNMNHEYMSWYRQDPGLGLRQIYYSMNVEVTDKGDVPEGYKVSRKEKRNFPLILESPSPNQTSLYFCASSSGQVEKLFFGSGTQLSVL.

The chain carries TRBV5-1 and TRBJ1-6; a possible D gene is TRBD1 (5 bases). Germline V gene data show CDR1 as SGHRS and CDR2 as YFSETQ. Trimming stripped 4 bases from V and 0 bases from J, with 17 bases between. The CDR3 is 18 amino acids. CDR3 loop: CASSLKRDSSSYNSPLHF. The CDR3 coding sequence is TGCGCCAGCAGCCTAAAAAGGGACTCGAGCTCCTATAATTCACCCCTCCACTTT.

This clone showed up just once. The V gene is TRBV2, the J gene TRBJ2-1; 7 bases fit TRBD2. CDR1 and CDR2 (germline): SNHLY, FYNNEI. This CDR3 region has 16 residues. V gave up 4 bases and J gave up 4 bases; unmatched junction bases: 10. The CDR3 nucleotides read TGTGCCAGCAGTGGGGCCGGGGGGACTTCTTACAATGAGCAGTTCTTC. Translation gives CASSGAGGTSYNEQFF.

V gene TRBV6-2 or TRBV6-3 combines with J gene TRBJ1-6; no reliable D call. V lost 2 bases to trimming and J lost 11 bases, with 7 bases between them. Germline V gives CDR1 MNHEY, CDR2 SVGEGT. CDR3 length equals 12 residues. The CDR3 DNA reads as TGTGCCAGCAGTTACGGTGGGACACCCCTCCACTTT. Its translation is CASSYGGTPLHF.

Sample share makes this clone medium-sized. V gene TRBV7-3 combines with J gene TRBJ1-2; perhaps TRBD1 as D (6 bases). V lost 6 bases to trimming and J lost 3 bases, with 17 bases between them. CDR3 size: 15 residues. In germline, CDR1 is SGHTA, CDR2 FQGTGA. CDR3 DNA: TGTGCCAGCAGTCAAACAGGGTCGGGGGACTATGGCTACACCTTC. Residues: CASSQTGSGDYGYTF.

CDR3 DNA sequence: TGTGCCACCAGTGCTGGGACAGGGAGCTCCTACGAGCAGTACTTC. It yields the protein CATSAGTGSSYEQYF. This rearrangement joins TRBV24-1 to TRBJ2-7, with TRBD1 matching over 9 bases. In germline, CDR1 is KGHDR, CDR2 SFDVKD. J was trimmed by 0 bases and V by 5 bases; bases with no gene match: 4. The CDR3 runs 15 residues.

CDR3 amino acids: CASSLGDPGELFF. The CDR3 coding sequence is TGTGCCAGCAGCTTAGGGGACCCCGGGGAGCTGTTTTTT. This chain links TRBV7-9 with TRBJ2-2, with D tentatively TRBD1 or TRBD2 (5 bases each). V was shortened by 1 base and J by 6 bases, with 6 bases between the two germline ends. CDR3 size: 13 residues. Germline CDR1 reads SEHNR; CDR2 reads FQNEAQ (reference sequence).

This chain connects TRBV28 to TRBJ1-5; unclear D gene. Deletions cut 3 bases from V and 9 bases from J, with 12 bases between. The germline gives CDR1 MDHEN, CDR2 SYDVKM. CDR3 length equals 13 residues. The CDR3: CASSFVVWGPQHF. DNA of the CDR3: TGTGCCAGCAGTTTTGTGGTCTGGGGGCCCCAGCATTTT.

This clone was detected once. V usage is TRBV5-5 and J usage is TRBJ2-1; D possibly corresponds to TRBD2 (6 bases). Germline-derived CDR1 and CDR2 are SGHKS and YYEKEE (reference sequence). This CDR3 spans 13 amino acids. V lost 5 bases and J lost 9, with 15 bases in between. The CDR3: CASRVAGFGEQFF. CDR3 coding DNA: TGTGCCAGCAGAGTGGCGGGGTTCGGTGAGCAGTTCTTC.

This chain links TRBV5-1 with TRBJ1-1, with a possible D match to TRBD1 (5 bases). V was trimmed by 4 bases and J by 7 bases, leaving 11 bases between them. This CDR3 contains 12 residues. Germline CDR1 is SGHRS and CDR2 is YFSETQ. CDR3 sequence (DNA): TGCGCCAGCAGCCCAGGGAGCTATGAAGCTTTCTTT. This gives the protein CASSPGSYEAFF.

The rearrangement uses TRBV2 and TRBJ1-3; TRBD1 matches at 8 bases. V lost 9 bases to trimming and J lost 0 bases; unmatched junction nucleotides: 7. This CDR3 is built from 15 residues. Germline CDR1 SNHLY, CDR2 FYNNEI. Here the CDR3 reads CASMTGVGSGNTIYF. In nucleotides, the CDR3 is TGTGCCAGTATGACAGGGGTCGGCTCTGGAAACACCATATATTTT.

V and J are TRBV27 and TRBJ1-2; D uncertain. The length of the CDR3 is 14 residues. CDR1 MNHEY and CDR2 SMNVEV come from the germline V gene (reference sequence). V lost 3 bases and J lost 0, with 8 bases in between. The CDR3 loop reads CASSLGGSNYGYTF. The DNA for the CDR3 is TGTGCCAGCAGTTTGGGAGGGTCTAACTATGGCTACACCTTC.

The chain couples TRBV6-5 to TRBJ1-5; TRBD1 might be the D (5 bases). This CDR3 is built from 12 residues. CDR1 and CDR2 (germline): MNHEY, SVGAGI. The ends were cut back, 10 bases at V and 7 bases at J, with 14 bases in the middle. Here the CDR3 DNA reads TGTGCCACGGGACCCAGGGTCCAGCCCCAGCATTTT. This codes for CATGPRVQPQHF.

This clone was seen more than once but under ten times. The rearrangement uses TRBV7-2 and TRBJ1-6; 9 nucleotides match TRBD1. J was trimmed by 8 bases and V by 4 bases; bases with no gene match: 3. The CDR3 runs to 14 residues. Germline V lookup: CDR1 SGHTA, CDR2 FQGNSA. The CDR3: CASSSGTGYSPLHF. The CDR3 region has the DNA TGTGCCAGCAGCTCCGGGACAGGGTATTCACCCCTCCACTTT.